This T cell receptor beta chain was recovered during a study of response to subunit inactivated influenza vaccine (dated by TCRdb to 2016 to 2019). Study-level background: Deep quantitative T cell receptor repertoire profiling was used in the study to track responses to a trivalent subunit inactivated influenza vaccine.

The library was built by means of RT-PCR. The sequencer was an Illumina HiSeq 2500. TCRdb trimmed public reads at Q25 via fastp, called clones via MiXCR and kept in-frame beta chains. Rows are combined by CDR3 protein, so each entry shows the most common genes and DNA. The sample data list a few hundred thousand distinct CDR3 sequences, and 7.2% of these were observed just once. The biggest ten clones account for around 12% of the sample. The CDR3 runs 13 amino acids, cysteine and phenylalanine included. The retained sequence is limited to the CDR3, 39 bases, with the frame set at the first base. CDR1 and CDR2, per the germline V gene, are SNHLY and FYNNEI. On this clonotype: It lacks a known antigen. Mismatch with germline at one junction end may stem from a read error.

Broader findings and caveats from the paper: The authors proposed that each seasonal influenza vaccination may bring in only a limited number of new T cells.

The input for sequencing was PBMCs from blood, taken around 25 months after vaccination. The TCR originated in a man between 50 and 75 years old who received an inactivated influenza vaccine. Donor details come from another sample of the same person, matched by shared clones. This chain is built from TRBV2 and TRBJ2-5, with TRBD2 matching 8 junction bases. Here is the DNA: TGTGGCAGCAAAGGGACTAGAGAAGAGACCCAGTACTTC. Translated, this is CGSKGTREETQYF.